A selection of T cell receptor beta chains follows, all from one sample in a study of shared clonotypes between healthy human individuals. The table came from immunoSEQ multiplex PCR; TCRdb's copy has only in-frame clones and leaves some out. The sample has about 690,000 clones; about 90% are singletons. The sample consisted of memory CD8+ T cells from PBMCs. The receptors shown here come from a man younger than 35 in good health. Some clones in this sample may be carry-over from other donors' samples. CDR3s include the opening cysteine and the closing phenylalanine or tryptophan. The D gene is left open where the match is weak. Not all rows give a size; the values are once, few, many and, for expanded clones, a class.

>TRBV9|17|once|NA|TRBJ2-1
TGTGCCAGCAGCGTAGGAGTCGGGATGGGGCCATACAATGAGCAGTTCTTC
CASSVGVGMGPYNEQFF
>TRBV6-1|13|NA|NA|TRBJ2-7
TGTGCCAGCAGTCAGGGGGGCCCCTACGAGCAGTACTTC
CASSQGGPYEQYF
>TRBV30|12|NA|NA|TRBJ1-2
TGTGCCTGGAGTGTTTTTTGGGAGAGCTACACCTTC
CAWSVFWESYTF
>TRBV18|15|NA|TRBD1|TRBJ1-2
TGTGCCAGCTCACCACTACCTGGGACAGTCGAAGGCTACACCTTC
CASSPLPGTVEGYTF
>TRBV19|14|NA|NA|TRBJ2-2
TGTGCCAGTAGTATAGAAGAAACCTCCGGGGAGCTGTTTTTT
CASSIEETSGELFF
>TRBV4-1|19|NA|TRBD1|TRBJ1-1
TGCGCCAGCAGCCAAGAAATTGGGACAGGGGTAGGGTTGGGCACTGAAGCTTTCTTT
CASSQEIGTGVGLGTEAFF
>TRBV7-9|16|NA|NA|TRBJ2-7
TGTGCCAGCAGCTTAGCGCTGGGCAGGGCCCCCTACGAGCAGTACTTC
CASSLALGRAPYEQYF
>TRBV28|14|once|TRBD2|TRBJ2-7
TGTGCCAGCAGTGCGGGAGGTAACACCTACGAGCAGTACTTC
CASSAGGNTYEQYF
>TRBV28|13|NA|NA|TRBJ2-1
TGTGCCAGCAGTAAAAAGATGTACAATGAGCAGTTCTTC
CASSKKMYNEQFF
>TRBV5-1|15|NA|NA|TRBJ2-7
TGCGCCAGCAGCCCGGGCGGGATAAACTCCTACGAGCAGTACTTC
CASSPGGINSYEQYF
>TRBV27|14|NA|NA|TRBJ1-1
TGTGCCAGCAGTTTATCAGGGACTCCCGCTGAAGCTTTCTTT
CASSLSGTPAEAFF
>TRBV19|14|NA|TRBD2|TRBJ2-1
TGTGCCAGTACGGCGGGACTAATCTACAATGAGCAGTTCTTC
CASTAGLIYNEQFF
>TRBV7-9|13|NA|NA|TRBJ2-7
TGTGCCAGCAAAGGCGGCAGCTCCTACGAGCAGTACTTC
CASKGGSSYEQYF
>TRBV19|15|NA|NA|TRBJ2-2
TGTGCCAGTAGTACCCCCTTGACCGACACCGGGGAGCTGTTTTTT
CASSTPLTDTGELFF
>TRBV4-1|16|NA|NA|TRBJ2-3
TGCGCCAGCAGCCAAGATTCTTCGGGCCTGTGGGATACGCAGTATTTT
CASSQDSSGLWDTQYF
>TRBV6-1|16|NA|NA|TRBJ2-7
TGTGCCAGCAGTGAAGCGACCTTGTTCAGCCCCTACGAGCAGTACTTC
CASSEATLFSPYEQYF
>TRBV10-3|13|NA|NA|TRBJ1-2
TGTGCCATCAGTGAGTCAAAGGGGGGTGGCTACACCTTC
CAISESKGGGYTF
>TRBV4-1|18|NA|NA|TRBJ1-6
TGCGCCAGCAGCCAATCGATCCGCCAGGCGGCCAATAATTCACCCCTCCACTTT
CASSQSIRQAANNSPLHF
>TRBV19|11|NA|NA|TRBJ1-1
TGTGCCAGTAGTGAGTGGACTGAAGCTTTCTTT
CASSEWTEAFF
>TRBV2|15|NA|NA|TRBJ1-5
TGTGCCAGCAGTGAAGGTGTCCGGGAAGATCAGCCCCAGCATTTT
CASSEGVREDQPQHF
>TRBV13|18|NA|NA|TRBJ2-3
TGTGCCAGCAGCTTAGGGGTCCCCGGGCTGATGGGTCCGAGTCCGCAGTATTTT
CASSLGVPGLMGPSPQYF
>TRBV28|10|once|NA|TRBJ2-1
TGTGCCAGCAGTTCGTATGAGCAGTTCTTC
CASSSYEQFF
>TRBV7-9|16|NA|TRBD2|TRBJ2-3
TGTGCCAGCAGCCCTCTAGCGGGCCCTAGCACAGATACGCAGTATTTT
CASSPLAGPSTDTQYF
>TRBV4-3|15|NA|NA|TRBJ1-1
TGCGCCAGCAGCCAAGAGACCGGGGGCTGGACTGAAGCTTTCTTT
CASSQETGGWTEAFF
>TRBV28|14|NA|NA|TRBJ2-1
TGTGCCAGCAGTCCCGGAAGCAGGGTAAATGAGCAGTTCTTC
CASSPGSRVNEQFF
>TRBV6-1|15|NA|NA|TRBJ1-1
TGTGCCAGCAGTGAAGCGCGGCAGATGAACACTGAAGCTTTCTTT
CASSEARQMNTEAFF
>TRBV4-2|18|NA|TRBD2|TRBJ2-2
TGTGCCAGCAGCCAAGACCTCCTAGCGGGAGAGTGGACCGGGGAGCTGTTTTTT
CASSQDLLAGEWTGELFF
>TRBV27|13|NA|NA|TRBJ2-2
TGTGCCAGCAGTCCGACAGAAACCGGGGAGCTGTTTTTT
CASSPTETGELFF
>TRBV5-5|15|NA|NA|TRBJ2-4
TGTGCCAGCAATCGCCCCCAATCGTCCAAAAACATTCAGTACTTC
CASNRPQSSKNIQYF
>TRBV5-4|11|NA|NA|TRBJ1-2
TGTGCCGCGGGGCCGAACTATGGCTACACCTTC
CAAGPNYGYTF
>TRBV7-9|16|NA|TRBD2|TRBJ2-5
TGTGCCAGCAGCCCCTACTTTCTAGCGGGAGGGGGGACCCAGTACTTC
CASSPYFLAGGGTQYF
>TRBV19|11|NA|NA|TRBJ2-2
TGTGCCAGTAGCCCCTCCGGGGAGCTGTTTTTT
CASSPSGELFF
>TRBV27|15|NA|TRBD1|TRBJ2-7
TGTGCCAGCACCCGCGTAGGGACAGGGGGCAACGAGCAGTACTTC
CASTRVGTGGNEQYF